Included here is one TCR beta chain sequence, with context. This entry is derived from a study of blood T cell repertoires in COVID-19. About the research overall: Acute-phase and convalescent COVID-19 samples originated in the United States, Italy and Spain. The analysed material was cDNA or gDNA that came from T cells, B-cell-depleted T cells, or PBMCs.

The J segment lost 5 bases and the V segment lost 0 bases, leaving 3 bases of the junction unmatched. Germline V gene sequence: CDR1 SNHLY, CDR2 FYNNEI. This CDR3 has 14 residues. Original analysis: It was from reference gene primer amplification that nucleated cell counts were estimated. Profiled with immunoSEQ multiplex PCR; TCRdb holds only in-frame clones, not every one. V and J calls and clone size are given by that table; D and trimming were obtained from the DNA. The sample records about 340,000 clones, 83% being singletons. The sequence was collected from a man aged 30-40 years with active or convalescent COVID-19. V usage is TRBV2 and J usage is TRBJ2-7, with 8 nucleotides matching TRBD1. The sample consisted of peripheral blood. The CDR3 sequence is CASSEAHRGDEQYF. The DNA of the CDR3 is TGTGCCAGCAGTGAAGCGCACAGGGGGGACGAGCAGTACTTC.